The clone carrying this TCR beta chain was counted a few times. The sample comes from a study of tumor and adjacent non-tumor tissue in lung cancer. Study details: Aged about 31 to 76 years, patients included 9 to 11 men and 4 to 6 women with stage I to III disease.

TCRbeta libraries were built with three rounds of nested PCR, modified from ARM-PCR. TCRdb used MiXCR to reprocess the multiplex PCR reads, holding one entry per CDR3 protein. The sample has more than 85,000 distinct CDR3 sequences; approximately 71% are singletons. Germline CDR1 SGHAT, CDR2 FQNNGV. V was clipped by 6 bases and J by 5 bases, with 20 bases between them. The CDR3 sequence is 15 residues long. This sample's RNA came from whole unsorted tissue. V and J are TRBV11-2 and TRBJ2-7; D possibly matches TRBD1 or TRBD2 (6 bases each). The receptor was isolated from a woman aged 60-75 years with non-small cell lung cancer. Sequencing was performed on lung tumor tissue. The CDR3 region is CASSSGAGAFHEQYF. As DNA, the CDR3 is TGTGCCAGCAGTTCGGGGGCAGGGGCCTTTCACGAGCAGTACTTC.